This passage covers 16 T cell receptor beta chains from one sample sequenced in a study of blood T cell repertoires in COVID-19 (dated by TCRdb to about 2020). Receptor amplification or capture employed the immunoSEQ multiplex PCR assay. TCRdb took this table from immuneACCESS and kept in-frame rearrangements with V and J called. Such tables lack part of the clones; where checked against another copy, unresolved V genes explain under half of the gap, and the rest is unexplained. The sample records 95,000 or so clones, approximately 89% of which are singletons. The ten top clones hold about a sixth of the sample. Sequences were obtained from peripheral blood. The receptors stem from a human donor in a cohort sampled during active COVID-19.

The CDR3 coding sequence is TGCGCCAGCAGCCAAAGGTGGACAGGGGACTACGAGCAGTACTTC. Translating it yields CASSQRWTGDYEQYF. The V gene is TRBV4-1, the J gene TRBJ2-7, with 9 bases aligning to TRBD1. V was pared by 2 bases and J by 3 bases, with 5 bases of the junction left unmatched. Germline-derived CDR1 and CDR2 are MGHRA and YSYEKL. The length of the CDR3 is 15 residues.

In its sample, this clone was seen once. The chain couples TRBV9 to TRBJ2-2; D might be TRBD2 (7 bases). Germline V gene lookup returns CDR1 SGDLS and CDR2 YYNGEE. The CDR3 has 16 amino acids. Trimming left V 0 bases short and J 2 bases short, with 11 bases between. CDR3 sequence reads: CASSVVPGGNTGELFF. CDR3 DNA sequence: TGTGCCAGCAGCGTAGTACCGGGGGGCAACACCGGGGAGCTGTTTTTT.

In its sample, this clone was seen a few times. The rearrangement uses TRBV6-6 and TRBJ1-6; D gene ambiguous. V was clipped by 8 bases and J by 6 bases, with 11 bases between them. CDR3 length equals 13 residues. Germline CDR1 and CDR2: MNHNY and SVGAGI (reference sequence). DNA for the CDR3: TGTGCCAGCTCGAGTCGTCCTAATTCACCCCTCCACTTT. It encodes CASSSRPNSPLHF.

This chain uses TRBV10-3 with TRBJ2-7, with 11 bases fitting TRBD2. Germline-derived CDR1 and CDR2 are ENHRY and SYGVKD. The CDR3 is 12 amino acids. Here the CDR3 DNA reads TGTGGCTCTAGCGGGGGGTCCTACGAGCAGTACTTC. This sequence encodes CGSSGGSYEQYF.

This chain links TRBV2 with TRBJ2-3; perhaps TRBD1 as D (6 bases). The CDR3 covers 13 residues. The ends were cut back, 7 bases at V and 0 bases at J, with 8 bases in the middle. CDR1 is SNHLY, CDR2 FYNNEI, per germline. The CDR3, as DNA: TGTGCCAGCAATAGGGGGAGCACAGATACGCAGTATTTT. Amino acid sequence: CASNRGSTDTQYF.

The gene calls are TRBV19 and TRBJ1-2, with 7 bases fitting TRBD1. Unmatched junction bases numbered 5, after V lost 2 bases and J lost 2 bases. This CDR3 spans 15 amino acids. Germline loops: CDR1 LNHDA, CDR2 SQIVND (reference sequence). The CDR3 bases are TGTGCCAGTAGTATATCCGGGACAGAGAACTATGGCTACACCTTC. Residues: CASSISGTENYGYTF.

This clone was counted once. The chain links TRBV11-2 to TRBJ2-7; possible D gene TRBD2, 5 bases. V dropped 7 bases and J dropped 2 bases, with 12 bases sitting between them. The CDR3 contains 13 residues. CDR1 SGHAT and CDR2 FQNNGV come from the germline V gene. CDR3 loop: CASTPGITYEQYF. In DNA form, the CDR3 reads TGTGCCAGCACTCCGGGGATCACCTACGAGCAGTACTTC.

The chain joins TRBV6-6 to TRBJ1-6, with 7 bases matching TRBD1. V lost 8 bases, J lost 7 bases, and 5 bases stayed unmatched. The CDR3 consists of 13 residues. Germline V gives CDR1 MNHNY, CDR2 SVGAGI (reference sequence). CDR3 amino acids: CASGGTDNSPLHF. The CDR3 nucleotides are TGTGCCAGCGGGGGGACAGACAATTCACCCCTCCACTTT.

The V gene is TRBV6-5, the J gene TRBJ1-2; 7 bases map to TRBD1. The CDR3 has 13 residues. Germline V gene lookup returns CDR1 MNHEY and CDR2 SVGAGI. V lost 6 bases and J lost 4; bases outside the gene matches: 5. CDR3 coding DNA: TGTGCCAGCAGAACAGGGGCCGCCTATGGCTACACCTTC. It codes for CASRTGAAYGYTF.

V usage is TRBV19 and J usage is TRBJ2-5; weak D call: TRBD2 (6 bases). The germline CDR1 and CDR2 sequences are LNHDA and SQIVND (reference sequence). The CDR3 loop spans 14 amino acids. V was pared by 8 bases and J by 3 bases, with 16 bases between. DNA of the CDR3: TGTGCCAGTTCCCCTCGCGGGGCGAAAGAGACCCAGTACTTC. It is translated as CASSPRGAKETQYF.

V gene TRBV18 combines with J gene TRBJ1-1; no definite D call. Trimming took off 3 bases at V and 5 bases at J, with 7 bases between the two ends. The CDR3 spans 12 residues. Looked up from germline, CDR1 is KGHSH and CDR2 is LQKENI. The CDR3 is CASSPLLTEAFF. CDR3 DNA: TGTGCCAGCTCACCCCTCCTTACTGAAGCTTTCTTT.

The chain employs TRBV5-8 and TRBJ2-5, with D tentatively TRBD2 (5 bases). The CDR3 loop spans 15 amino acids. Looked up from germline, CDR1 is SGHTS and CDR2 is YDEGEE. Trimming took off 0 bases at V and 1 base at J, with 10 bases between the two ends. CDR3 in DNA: TGTGCCAGCAGCTTGGAGCGGTCCCTCCAAGAGACCCAGTACTTC. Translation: CASSLERSLQETQYF. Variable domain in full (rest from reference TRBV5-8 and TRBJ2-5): EAGVTQSPTHLIKTRGQQATLRCSPISGHTSVYWYQQALGLGLQFLLWYDEGEERNRGNFPPRFSGRQFPNYSSELNVNALELEDSALYLCASSLERSLQETQYFGPGTRLLVL.

In DNA, the CDR3 is TGTGCCAGCAGCCAACCCCGGGGCGGGGGGGCTAATGAGCAGTTCTTC. Its translation is CASSQPRGGGANEQFF. The chain employs TRBV6-6 and TRBJ2-1, with TRBD2 identical over 9 bases. The V gene end was trimmed by 6 bases and the J gene end by 7 bases; junction bases not matched to a gene: 13. Germline CDR1 MNHNY, CDR2 SVGAGI (reference sequence). This CDR3 spans 16 amino acids.

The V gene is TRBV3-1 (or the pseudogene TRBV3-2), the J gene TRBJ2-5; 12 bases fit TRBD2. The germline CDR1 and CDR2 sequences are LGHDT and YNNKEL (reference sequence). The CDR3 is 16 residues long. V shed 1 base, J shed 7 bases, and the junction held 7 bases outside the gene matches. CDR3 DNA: TGTGCCAGCAGCCAAGGGACTAGCGGGACTGCTGGGACCCAGTACTTC. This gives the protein CASSQGTSGTAGTQYF.

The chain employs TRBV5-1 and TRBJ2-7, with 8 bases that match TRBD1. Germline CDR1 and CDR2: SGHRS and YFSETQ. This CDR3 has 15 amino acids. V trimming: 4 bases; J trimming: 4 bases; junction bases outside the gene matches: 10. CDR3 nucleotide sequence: TGCGCCAGCAGCCGGACCCAGGGGGCGACGTACGAGCAGTACTTC. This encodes CASSRTQGATYEQYF.

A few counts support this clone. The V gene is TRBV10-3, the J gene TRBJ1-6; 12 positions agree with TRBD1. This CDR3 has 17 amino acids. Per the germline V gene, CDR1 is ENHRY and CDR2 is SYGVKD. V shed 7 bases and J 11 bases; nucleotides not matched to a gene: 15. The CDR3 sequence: CAIMAGQGAAGSAPLHF. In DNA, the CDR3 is TGTGCCATCATGGCGGGACAGGGGGCCGCCGGGAGTGCACCCCTCCACTTT.